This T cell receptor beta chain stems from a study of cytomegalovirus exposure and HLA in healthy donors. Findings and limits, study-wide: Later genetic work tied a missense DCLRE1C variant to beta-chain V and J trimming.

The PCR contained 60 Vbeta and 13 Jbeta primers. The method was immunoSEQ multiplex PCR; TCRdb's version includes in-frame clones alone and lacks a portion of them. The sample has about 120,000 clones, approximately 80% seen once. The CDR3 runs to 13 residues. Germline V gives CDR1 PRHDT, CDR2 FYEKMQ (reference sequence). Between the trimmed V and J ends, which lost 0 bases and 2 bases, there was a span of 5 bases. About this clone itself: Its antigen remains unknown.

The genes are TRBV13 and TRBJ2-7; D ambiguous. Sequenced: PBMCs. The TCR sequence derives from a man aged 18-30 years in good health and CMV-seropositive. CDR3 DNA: TGTGCCAGCAGCTTAGGGCGAACCTACGAGCAGTACTTC. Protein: CASSLGRTYEQYF.